Listed here are 10 T cell receptor beta chains from one sample, sequenced in a study of cytomegalovirus exposure and HLA in healthy donors. Profiled with immunoSEQ multiplex PCR; TCRdb holds only in-frame clones, not every one. The table lists around 150,000 clones, around 80% of them singletons, with less than 35% in the top ten. The sample taken for sequencing was PBMCs. The receptor source for this set is a man aged 30 to 45 in good health and CMV-seropositive.

The chain links TRBV5-1 to TRBJ1-4; D is unclear. This CDR3 contains 14 residues. Trimming cost V 1 base and J 5 bases, with 9 bases left between them. The germline CDR1 and CDR2 sequences are SGHRS and YFSETQ. For the CDR3, the DNA is TGCGCCAGCAGCTTGACCGGAGGCAATGAAAAACTGTTTTTT. This translates into CASSLTGGNEKLFF.

In its sample, this clone was seen many times. The chain combines TRBV7-3 with TRBJ2-5; 7 nucleotides align to TRBD2. The CDR3 runs 13 residues. V shed 3 bases and J 3 bases; nucleotides not matched to a gene: 1. Germline V lookup: CDR1 SGHTA, CDR2 FQGTGA. The CDR3 region is CASSFTSEETQYF. The CDR3, as DNA: TGTGCCAGCAGCTTTACTAGCGAAGAGACCCAGTACTTC.

The V gene is TRBV4-3, the J gene TRBJ1-4; the D gene is possibly TRBD1 (6 bases). V lost 4 bases, J lost 0 bases, and 12 bases lay in between. Looked up from germline, CDR1 is LGHNA and CDR2 is YSLEER. This CDR3 contains 16 residues. CDR3 coding DNA: TGCGCCAGCAGCCTATATACAGGGCCAACTAATGAAAAACTGTTTTTT. Translation gives CASSLYTGPTNEKLFF.

This clone came up once. The chain links TRBV19 to TRBJ1-1; D may be TRBD1 (6 bases). The CDR3 runs 13 residues. Trimming removed 5 bases at V and 6 bases at J, with 13 bases between. In germline, CDR1 is LNHDA, CDR2 SQIVND (reference sequence). CDR3 loop: CASSDRQGSEAFF. In DNA form, the CDR3 reads TGTGCCAGTAGTGACCGGCAGGGGTCTGAAGCTTTCTTT.

The chain links TRBV2 to TRBJ2-1; 10 bases are a match to TRBD2. The germline V gene encodes CDR1 SNHLY and CDR2 FYNNEI. Trimming took 6 bases from V and 7 from J; bases not matched to a gene: 9. The CDR3 loop spans 15 amino acids. The CDR3 sequence is CASSLAGAPNNEQFF. The DNA of the CDR3 is TGTGCCAGCAGCCTAGCGGGGGCGCCGAATAATGAGCAGTTCTTC.

The genes are TRBV10-1 and TRBJ2-1; 9 bases are a match to TRBD1. Germline V gene sequence: CDR1 WNHNN, CDR2 SYGVQD (reference sequence). CDR3 length equals 21 residues. V shed 4 bases and J 0 bases; nucleotides not matched to a gene: 19. The CDR3 is CASSGDRAELTQPSSYNEQFF. Written as DNA, the CDR3 is TGCGCCAGCAGTGGGGACAGGGCCGAGCTCACGCAACCTAGCTCCTACAATGAGCAGTTCTTC.

This sequence joins TRBV4-2 and TRBJ2-1; 10 bases agree with TRBD2. V was clipped by 4 bases and J by 8 bases; unmatched bases: 8. The CDR3 loop spans 15 amino acids. The germline gives CDR1 LGHNA, CDR2 YNFKEQ. The CDR3, as DNA: TGTGCCAGCAGCCCCTCTAGCGGGAGAGTGTATGAGCAGTTCTTC. It is translated as CASSPSSGRVYEQFF.

The chain combines TRBV13 with TRBJ2-3; 12 bases are shared with TRBD2. Germline values: CDR1 PRHDT, CDR2 FYEKMQ (reference sequence). CDR3 length: 16 amino acids. The V and J ends lost 8 bases and 4 bases, in that order; junction bases with no gene match: 10. The CDR3 nucleotides read TGTGCCAGCGCTACTAGCGGGGGGAGGTGGGCAGATACGCAGTATTTT. Encoded protein: CASATSGGRWADTQYF.

The J gene is TRBJ1-5, the V gene TRBV6-5; TRBD1 might be the D (5 bases). Trimming removed 0 bases at V and 4 bases at J, with 10 bases between. The CDR3 consists of 15 residues. Looked up from germline, CDR1 is MNHEY and CDR2 is SVGAGI. In nucleotides, the CDR3 is TGTGCCAGCAGTTACTCGTGGGGGGAGAATCAGCCCCAGCATTTT. Amino acids: CASSYSWGENQPQHF.

DNA of the CDR3: TGTGCCAGCAGTTACTTTGGCAGGGCCGACTATGGCTACACCTTC. Encoded protein: CASSYFGRADYGYTF. The chain joins TRBV6-6 to TRBJ1-2; weak D call: TRBD1 (5 bases). The CDR3 contains 15 residues. V was trimmed by 1 base and J by 3 bases, leaving 12 bases between them. The V gene's germline CDR1 is MNHNY and CDR2 SVGAGI (reference sequence).